Below are 10 T cell receptor beta chains sequenced from a single sample in a study of T cell responses to AZD1222 COVID-19 vaccine. TCRdb's table, derived via immunoSEQ multiplex PCR, lists solely in-frame clones and lacks some. Among 75,000 to 100,000 clones, 88% were seen once, and the ten largest hold 2.8%. Sample: peripheral blood, taken on day 0 of AZD1222 vaccination. The receptors were sampled from an adult in good health.

This clone was detected once. The junction and the germline gene differ at one end; a read error may be behind it. CDR3 nucleotides: TGTGCCAGTAGTACGGGCCTCGCCGTCGTTTTT. This encodes CASSTGLAVVF. The chain links TRBV19 to TRBJ1-4; D gene unclear. This CDR3 has 11 amino acids. Germline lookup yields CDR1 LNHDA and CDR2 SQIVND (reference sequence).

A note on this clone: A read error may account for a junction end that differs from germline. The chain combines TRBV7-2 with TRBJ2-1, with TRBD1 identical over 9 bases. Germline loops: CDR1 SGHTA, CDR2 FQGNSA. The CDR3 is made up of 15 amino acids. CDR3 in amino acids: CASTLMGQGNNEQFF. The CDR3, as DNA: TGTGCCAGCACCTTAATGGGACAGGGAAACAATGAGCAGTTCTTC.

This chain connects TRBV27 to TRBJ2-7; perhaps TRBD2 as D (5 bases). Germline lookup yields CDR1 MNHEY and CDR2 SMNVEV (reference sequence). This CDR3 has 13 residues. Deletions cut 3 bases from V and 4 bases from J, with 10 bases between. The CDR3, as DNA: TGTGCCAGCAGTTTGGGAGCCATTTACGAGCAGTACTTC. Its translation is CASSLGAIYEQYF.

The chain couples TRBV28 to TRBJ2-7; D perhaps matches TRBD2 (7 bases). The CDR3 loop spans 15 amino acids. The V and J ends lost 7 bases and 6 bases respectively, with 22 bases between them. Germline CDR1 reads MDHEN; CDR2 reads SYDVKM. For the CDR3, the DNA is TGTGCCAGCACCGGGGGCGGACTAGGAATAAGCGAGCAGTACTTC. It specifies CASTGGGLGISEQYF.

The chain uses TRBV27 and TRBJ1-6, with D maybe TRBD1 (5 bases). This CDR3 region has 17 residues. V was shortened by 4 bases and J by 6 bases, with 19 bases between the two germline ends. Germline loops: CDR1 MNHEY, CDR2 SMNVEV (reference sequence). The CDR3 sequence is CASSSPETESSNSPLHF. The CDR3 coding sequence is TGTGCCAGCAGTTCTCCCGAGACAGAGAGTTCTAATTCACCCCTCCACTTT.

This chain joins TRBV7-9 and TRBJ2-7; the match to TRBD2 covers 7 bases. Germline CDR1 SEHNR, CDR2 FQNEAQ (reference sequence). Trimming took 5 bases from V and 2 from J; bases not matched to a gene: 15. The CDR3 has 17 residues. As DNA, the CDR3 is TGTGCCAGCAGCCTGGCCGCCACGGGCGGGAGAGCCTACGAGCAGTACTTC. It specifies CASSLAATGGRAYEQYF.

This chain joins TRBV6-5 and TRBJ2-1; perhaps TRBD2 as D (6 bases). V was cut by 5 bases and J by 7 bases, with 15 bases left in between. CDR1 is MNHEY, CDR2 SVGAGI, per germline. This CDR3 region has 14 residues. CDR3 region: CASSPPMEGNEQFF. Here the CDR3 DNA reads TGTGCCAGCAGTCCGCCTATGGAGGGTAATGAGCAGTTCTTC.

The V call is TRBV30, the J call TRBJ2-1; TRBD2 matches at 8 bases. CDR3 size: 13 residues. Trimming took 5 bases from V and 1 from J; bases not matched to a gene: 1. In germline, CDR1 is GTSNPN, CDR2 SVGIG (reference sequence). CDR3 coding DNA: TGTGCCTGGCGGGAGGGTTCCTACAATGAGCAGTTCTTC. Translated: CAWREGSYNEQFF. Full variable domain (rest looked up from reference TRBV30 and TRBJ2-1): SQTIHQWPATLVQPVGSPLSLECTVEGTSNPNLYWYRQAAGRGLQLLFYSVGIGQISSEVPQNLSASRPQDRQFILSSKKLLLSDSGFYLCAWREGSYNEQFFGPGTRLTVL.

The chain's CDR3 is CASSLFWGAPNEQYF. CDR3 DNA: TGTGCCAGCAGTTTATTTTGGGGGGCGCCCAACGAGCAGTACTTC. This rearrangement joins TRBV27 to TRBJ2-7, with D perhaps assigned TRBD1 or TRBD2 (6 bases each). Germline V gene lookup returns CDR1 MNHEY and CDR2 SMNVEV (reference sequence). This CDR3 is built from 15 residues. V gave up 1 base and J gave up 5 bases, with 15 bases separating them.

Here the CDR3 reads CASAQGQGADEQYF. The CDR3 nucleotides read TGTGCCAGCGCCCAGGGACAGGGGGCCGACGAGCAGTACTTC. The V and J genes are TRBV5-6 and TRBJ2-7; 12 bases match TRBD1. After removal of 7 bases from V and 5 bases from J, the junction contained 7 bases not matched to a gene. Germline V CDR1 and CDR2: SGHDT, YYEEEE. The CDR3 extends over 14 amino acids.